A single sample gave rise to the 2 T cell receptor beta chains below, sequenced in a study of glioma-infiltrating T cells after dendritic cell vaccination. The protocol was immunoSEQ multiplex PCR, while the TCRdb copy is restricted to in-frame clones and leaves out a portion. Counted here are fewer than 25,000 clones, 79% occurring once; the ten biggest clones make up around 36%. The sample was blood, taken before dendritic cell vaccination. The receptors derive from a human donor with glioblastoma.

J is TRBJ2-2 and V is TRBV5-3; weak D call: TRBD1 (6 bases). TRBV5-3 is known as an ORF, though its function is uncertain. The germline V and J ends were trimmed by 4 bases and 1 base, with 14 bases remaining between them. CDR3 size: 16 residues. CDR3: CARSQNGTLNTGELFF. For the CDR3, the DNA is TGTGCCAGAAGCCAGAACGGGACATTGAACACCGGGGAGCTGTTTTTT.

CDR3 protein: CASSLARETQYF. The DNA of the CDR3 is TGTGCCAGCAGCTTAGCGCGGGAGACCCAGTACTTC. This chain joins TRBV7-2 and TRBJ2-5, with no clear D. The CDR3 spans 12 residues. CDR1 SGHTA and CDR2 FQGNSA come from the germline V gene. V shed 0 bases and J shed 5 bases, with 4 bases lying between them. Looking up the rest from reference TRBV7-2 and TRBJ2-5 gives the full variable domain: GAGVSQSPSNKVTEKGKDVELRCDPISGHTALYWYRQSLGQGLEFLIYFQGNSAPDKSGLPSDRFSAERTGGSVSTLTIQRTQQEDSAVYLCASSLARETQYFGPGTRLLVL.